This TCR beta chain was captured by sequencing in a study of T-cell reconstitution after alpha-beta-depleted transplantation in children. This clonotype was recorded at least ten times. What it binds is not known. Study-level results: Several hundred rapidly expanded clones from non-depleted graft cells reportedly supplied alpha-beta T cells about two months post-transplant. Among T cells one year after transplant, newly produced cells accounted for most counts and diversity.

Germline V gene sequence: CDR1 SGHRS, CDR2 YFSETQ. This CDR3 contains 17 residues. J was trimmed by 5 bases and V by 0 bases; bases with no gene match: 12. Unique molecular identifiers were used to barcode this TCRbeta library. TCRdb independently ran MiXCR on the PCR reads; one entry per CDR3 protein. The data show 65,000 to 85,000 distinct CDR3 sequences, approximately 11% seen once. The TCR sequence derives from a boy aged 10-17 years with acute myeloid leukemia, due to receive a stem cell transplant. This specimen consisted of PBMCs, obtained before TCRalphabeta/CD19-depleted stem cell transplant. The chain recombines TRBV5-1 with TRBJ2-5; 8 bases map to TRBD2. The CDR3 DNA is TGCGCCAGCAGCTTGGCGGCTGCGGGAGGCCGGGGGGAGACCCAGTACTTC. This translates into CASSLAAAGGRGETQYF.